This T cell receptor (beta chain) was retrieved from a study of blood T cell repertoires in COVID-19. Study at large: Material from acute and convalescent COVID-19 was sourced from the United States, Italy and Spain. Sources were T cells, B-cell-depleted T cells, or PBMCs; the material itself was cDNA or gDNA.

The CDR3 is 15 amino acids. Trimming removed 1 base at V and 2 bases at J, with 9 bases between. Germline values: CDR1 SEHNR, CDR2 FQNEAQ (reference sequence). Original analysis: Reference gene primers were amplified, and this amplification served to estimate nucleated cell counts. Sequencing was performed with immunoSEQ multiplex PCR; in TCRdb, only in-frame clones are kept and a portion is missing. V and J calls plus clone size are reproduced from that table; the DNA served to infer D and trimming. The sample consists of roughly 92,000 clones, around four fifths of them appearing once. The gene calls are TRBV7-9 and TRBJ1-3; D is unresolved. Sequencing was carried out using peripheral blood. The TCR originated in a woman older than 75 with active or convalescent COVID-19. CDR3 sequence: CASSLGGIAGNTIYF. The CDR3 DNA reads as TGTGCCAGCAGCTTAGGAGGGATCGCTGGAAACACCATATATTTT.